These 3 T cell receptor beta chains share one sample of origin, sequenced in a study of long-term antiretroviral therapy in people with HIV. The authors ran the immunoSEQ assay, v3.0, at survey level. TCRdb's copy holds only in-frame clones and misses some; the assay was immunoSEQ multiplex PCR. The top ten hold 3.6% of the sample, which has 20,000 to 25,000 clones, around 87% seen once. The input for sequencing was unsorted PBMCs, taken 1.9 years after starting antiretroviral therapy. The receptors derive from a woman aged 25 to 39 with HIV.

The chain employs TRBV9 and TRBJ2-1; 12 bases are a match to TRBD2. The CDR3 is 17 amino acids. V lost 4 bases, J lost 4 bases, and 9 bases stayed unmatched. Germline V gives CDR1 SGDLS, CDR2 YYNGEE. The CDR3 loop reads CASSFRLAGASYNEQFF. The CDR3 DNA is TGTGCCAGCAGCTTCCGACTAGCGGGGGCTTCGTACAATGAGCAGTTCTTC. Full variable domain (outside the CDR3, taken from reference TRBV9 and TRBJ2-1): DSGVTQTPKHLITATGQRVTLRCSPRSGDLSVYWYQQSLDQGLQFLIQYYNGEERAKGNILERFSAQQFPDLHSELNLSSLELGDSALYFCASSFRLAGASYNEQFFGPGTRLTVL.

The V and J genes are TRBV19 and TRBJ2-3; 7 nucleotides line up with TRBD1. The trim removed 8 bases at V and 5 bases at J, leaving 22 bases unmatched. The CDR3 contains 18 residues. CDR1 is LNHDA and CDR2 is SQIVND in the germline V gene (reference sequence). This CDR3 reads CASRQRGQLGHYLDTQYF. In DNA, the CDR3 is TGTGCCAGTCGACAAAGGGGGCAACTCGGGCATTATCTAGATACGCAGTATTTT.

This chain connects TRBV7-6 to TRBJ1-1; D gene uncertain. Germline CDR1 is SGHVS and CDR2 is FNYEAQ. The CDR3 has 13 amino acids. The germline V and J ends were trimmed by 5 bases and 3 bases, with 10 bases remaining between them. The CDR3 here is CASSQRGHTEAFF. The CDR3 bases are TGTGCCAGCAGCCAGAGAGGCCACACTGAAGCTTTCTTT.